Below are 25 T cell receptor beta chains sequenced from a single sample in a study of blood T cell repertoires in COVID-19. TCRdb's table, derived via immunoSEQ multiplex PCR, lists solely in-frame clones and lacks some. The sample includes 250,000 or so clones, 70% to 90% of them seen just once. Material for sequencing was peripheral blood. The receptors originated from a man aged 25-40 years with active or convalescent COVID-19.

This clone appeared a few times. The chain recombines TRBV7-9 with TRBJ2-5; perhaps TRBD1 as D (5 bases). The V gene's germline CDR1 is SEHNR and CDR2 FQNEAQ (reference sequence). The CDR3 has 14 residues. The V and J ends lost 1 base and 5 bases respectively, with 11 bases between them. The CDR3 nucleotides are TGTGCCAGCAGCTTAGGGGGCGACATGGAGACCCAGTACTTC. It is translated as CASSLGGDMETQYF.

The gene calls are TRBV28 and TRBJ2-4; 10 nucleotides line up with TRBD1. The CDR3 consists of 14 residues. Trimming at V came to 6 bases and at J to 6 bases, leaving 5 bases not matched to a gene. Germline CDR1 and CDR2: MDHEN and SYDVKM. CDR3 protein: CASSPRTGGNIQYF. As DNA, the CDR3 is TGTGCCAGCAGCCCAAGGACAGGGGGAAACATTCAGTACTTC.

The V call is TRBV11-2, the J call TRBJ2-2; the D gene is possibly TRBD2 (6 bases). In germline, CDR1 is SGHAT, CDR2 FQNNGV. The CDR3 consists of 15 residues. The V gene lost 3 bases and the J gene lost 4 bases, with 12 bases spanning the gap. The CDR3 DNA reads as TGTGCCAGCAGCTTTGGGGGGTCGGGCACCGGGGAGCTGTTTTTT. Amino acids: CASSFGGSGTGELFF.

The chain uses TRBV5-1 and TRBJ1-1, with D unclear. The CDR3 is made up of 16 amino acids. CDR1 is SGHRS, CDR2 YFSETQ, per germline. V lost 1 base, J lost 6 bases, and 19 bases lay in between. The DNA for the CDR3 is TGCGCCAGCAGCTTGACCGCCCGTAACAATGGTCCTGAAGCTTTCTTT. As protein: CASSLTARNNGPEAFF.

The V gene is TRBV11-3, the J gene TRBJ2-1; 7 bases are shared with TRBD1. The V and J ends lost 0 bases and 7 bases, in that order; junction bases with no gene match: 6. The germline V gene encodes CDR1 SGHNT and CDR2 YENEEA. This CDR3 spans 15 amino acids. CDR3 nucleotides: TGTGCCAGCAGCTTAGAGGCGACAGGGTGGAATGAGCAGTTCTTC. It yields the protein CASSLEATGWNEQFF.

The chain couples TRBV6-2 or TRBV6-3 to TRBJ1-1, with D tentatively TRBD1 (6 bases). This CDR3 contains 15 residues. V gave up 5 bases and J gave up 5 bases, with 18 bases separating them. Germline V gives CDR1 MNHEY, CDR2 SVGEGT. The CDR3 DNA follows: TGTGCCAGCAGTCGATACAGGGATTCTCGGACTGAAGCTTTCTTT. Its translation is CASSRYRDSRTEAFF.

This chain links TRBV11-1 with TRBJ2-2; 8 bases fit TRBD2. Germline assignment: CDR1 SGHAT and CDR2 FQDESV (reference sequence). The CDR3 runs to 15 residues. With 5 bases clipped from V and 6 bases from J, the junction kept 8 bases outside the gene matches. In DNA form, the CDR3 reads TGTGCCAGCAGCCCCCTAGCGGGCCAGGCCGGGGAGCTGTTTTTT. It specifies CASSPLAGQAGELFF.

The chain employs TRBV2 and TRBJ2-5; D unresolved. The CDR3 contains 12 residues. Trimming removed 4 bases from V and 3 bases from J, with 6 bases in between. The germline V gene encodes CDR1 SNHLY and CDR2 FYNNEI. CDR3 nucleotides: TGTGCCAGCAGTGTGCTAGAAGAGACCCAGTACTTC. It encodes CASSVLEETQYF.

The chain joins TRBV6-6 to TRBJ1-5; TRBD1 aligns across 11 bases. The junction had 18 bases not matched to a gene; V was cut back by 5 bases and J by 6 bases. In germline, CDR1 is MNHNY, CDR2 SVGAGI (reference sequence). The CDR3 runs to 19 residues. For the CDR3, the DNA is TGTGCCAGCAGTCGATTAGAACCGGGACAGGGGGAATTCAGTCAGCCCCAGCATTTT. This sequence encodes CASSRLEPGQGEFSQPQHF.

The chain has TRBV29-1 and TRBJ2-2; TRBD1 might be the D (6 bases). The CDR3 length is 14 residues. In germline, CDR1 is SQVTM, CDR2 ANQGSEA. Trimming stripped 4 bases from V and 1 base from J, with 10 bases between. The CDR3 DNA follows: TGCAGCGTTGTTGTCAGGGGGAACACCGGGGAGCTGTTTTTT. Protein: CSVVVRGNTGELFF.

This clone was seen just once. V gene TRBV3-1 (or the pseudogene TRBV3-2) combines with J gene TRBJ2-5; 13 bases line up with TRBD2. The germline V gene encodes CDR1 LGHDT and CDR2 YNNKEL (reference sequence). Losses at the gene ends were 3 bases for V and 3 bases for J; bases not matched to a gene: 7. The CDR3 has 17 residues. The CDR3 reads CASSHQVGTSGKETQYF. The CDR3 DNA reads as TGTGCCAGCAGCCACCAAGTCGGGACTAGCGGGAAAGAGACCCAGTACTTC.

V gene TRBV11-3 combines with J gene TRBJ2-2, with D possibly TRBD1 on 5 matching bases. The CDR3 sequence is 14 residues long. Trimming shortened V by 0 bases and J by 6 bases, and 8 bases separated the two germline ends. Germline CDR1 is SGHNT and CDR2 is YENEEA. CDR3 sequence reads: CASSLDRASGELFF. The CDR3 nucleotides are TGTGCCAGCAGCTTAGACAGGGCGTCCGGGGAGCTGTTTTTT. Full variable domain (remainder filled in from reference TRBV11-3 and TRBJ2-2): EAGVVQSPRYKIIEKKQPVAFWCNPISGHNTLYWYLQNLGQGPELLIRYENEEAVDDSQLPKDRFSAERLKGVDSTLKIQPAELGDSAVYLCASSLDRASGELFFGEGSRLTVL.

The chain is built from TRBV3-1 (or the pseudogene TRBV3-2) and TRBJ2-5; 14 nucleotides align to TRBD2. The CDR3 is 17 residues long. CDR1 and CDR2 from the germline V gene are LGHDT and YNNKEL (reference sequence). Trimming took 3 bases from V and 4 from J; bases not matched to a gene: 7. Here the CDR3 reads CASSHIRLAGGGETQYF. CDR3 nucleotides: TGTGCCAGCAGCCACATCCGACTAGCGGGGGGGGGAGAGACCCAGTACTTC.

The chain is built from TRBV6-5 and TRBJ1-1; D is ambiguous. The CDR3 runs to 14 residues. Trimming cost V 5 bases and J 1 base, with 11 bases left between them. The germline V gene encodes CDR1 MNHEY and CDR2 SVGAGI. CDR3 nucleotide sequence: TGTGCCAGCAGTCGACTTCGGGGGAACACTGAAGCTTTCTTT. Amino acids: CASSRLRGNTEAFF.

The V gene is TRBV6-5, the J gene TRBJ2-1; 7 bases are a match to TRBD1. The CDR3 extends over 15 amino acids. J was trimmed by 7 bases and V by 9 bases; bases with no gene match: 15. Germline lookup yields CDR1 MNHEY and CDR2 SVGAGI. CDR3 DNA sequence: TGTGCCAGTAAGACAGGGAATACCCGTATGAATGAGCAGTTCTTC. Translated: CASKTGNTRMNEQFF.

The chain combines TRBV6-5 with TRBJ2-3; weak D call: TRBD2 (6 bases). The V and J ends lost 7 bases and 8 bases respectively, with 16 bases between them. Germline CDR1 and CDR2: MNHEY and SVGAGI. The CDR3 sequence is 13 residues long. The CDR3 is CASTPRLEGTQYF. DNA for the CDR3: TGTGCCAGCACCCCACGGTTGGAGGGTACGCAGTATTTT.

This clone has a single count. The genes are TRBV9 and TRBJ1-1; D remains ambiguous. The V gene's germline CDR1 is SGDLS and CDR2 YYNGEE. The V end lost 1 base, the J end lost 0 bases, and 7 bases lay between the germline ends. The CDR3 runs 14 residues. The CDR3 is CASSVSGMNTEAFF. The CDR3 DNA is TGTGCCAGCAGCGTATCGGGGATGAACACTGAAGCTTTCTTT.

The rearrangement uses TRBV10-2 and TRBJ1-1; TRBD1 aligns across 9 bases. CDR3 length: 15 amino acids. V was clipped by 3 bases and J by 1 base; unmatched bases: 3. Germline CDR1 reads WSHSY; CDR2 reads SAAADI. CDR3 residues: CASSDSDRGNTEAFF. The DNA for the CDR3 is TGCGCCAGCAGTGACTCGGACAGGGGGAACACTGAAGCTTTCTTT.

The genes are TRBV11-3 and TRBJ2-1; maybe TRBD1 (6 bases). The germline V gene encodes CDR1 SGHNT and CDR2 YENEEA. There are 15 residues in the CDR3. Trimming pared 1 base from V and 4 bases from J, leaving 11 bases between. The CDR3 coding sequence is TGTGCCAGCAGCTTAGGCCCACAGGGATACAATGAGCAGTTCTTC. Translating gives CASSLGPQGYNEQFF.

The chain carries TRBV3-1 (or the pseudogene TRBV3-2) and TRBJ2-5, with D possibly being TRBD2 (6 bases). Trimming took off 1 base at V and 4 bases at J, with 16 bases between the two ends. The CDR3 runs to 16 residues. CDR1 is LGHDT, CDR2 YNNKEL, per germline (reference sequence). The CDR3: CASSQARGRGTETQYF. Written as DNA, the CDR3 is TGTGCCAGCAGCCAAGCCCGAGGGCGGGGAACAGAGACCCAGTACTTC.

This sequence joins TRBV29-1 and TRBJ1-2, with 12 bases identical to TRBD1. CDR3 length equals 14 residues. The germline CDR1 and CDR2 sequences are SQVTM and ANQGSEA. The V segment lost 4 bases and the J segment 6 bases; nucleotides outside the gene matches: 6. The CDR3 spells CSVVGDRGLDGYTF. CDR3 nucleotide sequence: TGCAGCGTTGTGGGGGACAGGGGGCTGGATGGCTACACCTTC.

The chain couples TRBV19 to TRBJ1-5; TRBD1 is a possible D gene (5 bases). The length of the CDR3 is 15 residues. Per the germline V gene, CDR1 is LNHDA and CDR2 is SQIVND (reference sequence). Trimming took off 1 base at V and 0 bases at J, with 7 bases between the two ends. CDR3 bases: TGTGCCAGTAGTATAGTCGGGGGTAGCAATCAGCCCCAGCATTTT. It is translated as CASSIVGGSNQPQHF.

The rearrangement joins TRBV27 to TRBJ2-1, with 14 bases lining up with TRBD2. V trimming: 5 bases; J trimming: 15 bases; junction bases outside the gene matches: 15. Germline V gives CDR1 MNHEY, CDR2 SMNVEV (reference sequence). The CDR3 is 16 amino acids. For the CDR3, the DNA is TGTGCCAGCAGTCAGTCCGGGACTAGCGGGGGTTCCCTGTGGTTCTTC. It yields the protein CASSQSGTSGGSLWFF.

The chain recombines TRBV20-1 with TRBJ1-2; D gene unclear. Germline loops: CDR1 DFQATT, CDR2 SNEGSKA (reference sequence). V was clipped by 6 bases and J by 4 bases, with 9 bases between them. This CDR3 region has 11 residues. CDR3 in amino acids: CSAIESYGYTF. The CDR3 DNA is TGCAGTGCAATAGAGTCCTATGGCTACACCTTC.

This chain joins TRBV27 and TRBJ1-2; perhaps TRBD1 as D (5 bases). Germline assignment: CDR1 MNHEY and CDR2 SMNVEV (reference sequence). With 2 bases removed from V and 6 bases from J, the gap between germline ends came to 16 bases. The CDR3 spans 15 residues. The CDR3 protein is CASSLRPGRDDGYTF. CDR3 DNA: TGTGCCAGCAGTTTACGTCCGGGGCGGGACGATGGCTACACCTTC.